Below are 26 T cell receptor beta chains sequenced from a single sample in a study of Ad26.COV2.S vaccination and SARS-CoV-2 variants (dated by TCRdb to about 2021). This specimen's treatment or condition label, per the study, means: some 19 received Ad26.COV2.S at low or high dose, single or two shots; 5 received placebo; per-sample allocation not given. Repertoires of vaccine and placebo recipients were sequenced from samples collected on day 63 after the first injection. The library was made by the immunoSEQ multiplex PCR assay. What TCRdb holds here is the immuneACCESS table cut down to in-frame rearrangements. Part of the clones is not present; checked against another copy, under half of the missing clones reflect an unresolved V gene, and the others are unexplained. Counted in this sample were 440,000 or so clones; about nine tenths of them appeared once. The top ten clones comprise 1.5% to 2% of the sample.

Sequenced here: peripheral blood, sampled in a trial of Ad26.COV2.S vaccine versus placebo. The receptors stem from a person between 18 and 65 years old who received the Ad26.COV2.S COVID-19 vaccine or a placebo.

In DNA, the CDR3 is TGTGCCAGCTCACCTGGGGACCTGGGGAATTCACCCCTCCACTTT. It specifies CASSPGDLGNSPLHF. The gene calls are TRBV18 and TRBJ1-6; the D gene is possibly TRBD1 (5 bases). Germline V lookup: CDR1 KGHSH, CDR2 LQKENI. V shed 3 bases and J shed 7 bases, with 13 bases lying between them. This CDR3 spans 15 amino acids.

The gene calls are TRBV1 and TRBJ2-1; the table's D call, TRBD2, has no DNA check behind it. TRBV1 is flagged as a pseudogene. This CDR3 is 16 amino acids long. CDR3 residues: CTSSQTSGGADNEQFF. CDR3 bases: TGCACCAGCAGCCAAACTAGCGGGGGGGCCGACAATGAGCAGTTCTTC.

This clone was counted a single time. This chain uses TRBV5-1 with TRBJ1-6; D uncertain. Germline V gives CDR1 SGHRS, CDR2 YFSETQ. CDR3 size: 12 residues. V shed 0 bases and J shed 10 bases, with 5 bases lying between them. In nucleotides, the CDR3 is TGCGCCAGCAGCTTGGGTGTCTCACCCCTCCACTTT. It translates to CASSLGVSPLHF. Full variable domain (missing parts from reference TRBV5-1 and TRBJ1-6): KAGVTQTPRYLIKTRGQQVTLSCSPISGHRSVSWYQQTPGQGLQFLFEYFSETQRNKGNFPGRFSGRQFSNSRSEMNVSTLELGDSALYLCASSLGVSPLHFGNGTRLTVT.

This clone was recorded once. The J gene is TRBJ1-5, the V gene TRBV11-2, with D perhaps TRBD1 (6 bases). Trimming left V 4 bases short and J 5 bases short, with 12 bases between. The CDR3 totals 14 residues. Germline loops: CDR1 SGHAT, CDR2 FQNNGV. The CDR3 region has the DNA TGTGCCAGCAGCTGGGGGGCGGGAGATCAGCCCCAGCATTTT. It specifies CASSWGAGDQPQHF.

In this sample, this clone turned up a few times. Written as DNA, the CDR3 is TGTGCCTGGACAGTGACCTCTGGAAACACCATATATTTT. Amino acid sequence: CAWTVTSGNTIYF. The chain has TRBV30 and TRBJ1-3; D is uncertain. This CDR3 has 13 residues. Per germline, CDR1 GTSNPN and CDR2 SVGIG (reference sequence). Trimming removed 4 bases at V and 0 bases at J, with 7 bases between.

The gene calls are TRBV29-1 and TRBJ2-1; D might be TRBD2 (6 bases). The CDR3 is made up of 12 amino acids. V lost 6 bases to trimming and J lost 9 bases, with 15 bases between them. Germline assignment: CDR1 SQVTM and CDR2 ANQGSEA. The CDR3 sequence: CSVGGWRSEQFF. CDR3 sequence (DNA): TGCAGCGTGGGGGGATGGAGGAGTGAGCAGTTCTTC.

This chain connects TRBV19 to TRBJ2-3, with 10 bases fitting TRBD2. The CDR3 is 18 residues long. Germline V gene lookup returns CDR1 LNHDA and CDR2 SQIVND (reference sequence). Trimming at V came to 4 bases and at J to 3 bases, leaving 13 bases not matched to a gene. The CDR3, as DNA: TGTGCCAGTAGTACGCACCCCCCGGCTAGCGGGGGTACAGATACGCAGTATTTT. This codes for CASSTHPPASGGTDTQYF.

This clone was recorded a few times. The chain uses TRBV13 and TRBJ2-1; the match to TRBD2 covers 13 bases. This CDR3 comprises 15 residues. J gave up 6 bases and V 5 bases, and 4 bases lay outside the gene matches. Germline values: CDR1 PRHDT, CDR2 FYEKMQ (reference sequence). This CDR3 is CASSARLAGGNEQFF. The DNA for the CDR3 is TGTGCCAGCAGCGCACGACTAGCGGGAGGCAATGAGCAGTTCTTC.

This chain links TRBV6-6 with TRBJ1-1, with 7 bases aligning to TRBD1. Per germline, CDR1 MNHNY and CDR2 SVGAGI (reference sequence). The CDR3 loop spans 14 amino acids. The J segment lost 4 bases and the V segment lost 5 bases, leaving 7 bases of the junction unmatched. CDR3 bases: TGTGCCAGCAGTACCCGGAGGGGGCCCACTGAAGCTTTCTTT. Amino acid sequence: CASSTRRGPTEAFF.

This chain connects TRBV5-1 to TRBJ1-5; D is perhaps TRBD1 (5 bases). V was shortened by 1 base and J by 4 bases, with 9 bases between the two germline ends. The CDR3 is 14 residues long. Germline V CDR1 and CDR2: SGHRS, YFSETQ. The CDR3 is CASSLLGGNQPQHF. The DNA of the CDR3 is TGCGCCAGCAGCTTGCTGGGGGGAAATCAGCCCCAGCATTTT.

The chain recombines TRBV19 with TRBJ1-1; TRBD1 might be the D (6 bases). Germline values: CDR1 LNHDA, CDR2 SQIVND (reference sequence). The V gene lost 6 bases and the J gene lost 4 bases, with 18 bases spanning the gap. This CDR3 is 15 amino acids long. Here the CDR3 DNA reads TGTGCCAGTAGGTCCGACCAGGGGAGAAGCACTGAAGCTTTCTTT. It is translated as CASRSDQGRSTEAFF.

The V gene is TRBV20-1, the J gene TRBJ1-1, with 8 bases fitting TRBD1. The length of the CDR3 is 13 residues. CDR1 and CDR2 from the germline V gene are DFQATT and SNEGSKA (reference sequence). V lost 3 bases, J lost 4 bases, and 4 bases stayed unmatched. CDR3: CSASQGAGTEAFF. Written as DNA, the CDR3 is TGCAGTGCTAGTCAGGGGGCGGGCACTGAAGCTTTCTTT.

This sequence joins TRBV6-5 and TRBJ2-2, with D perhaps matching TRBD1 (5 bases). Trimming removed 5 bases from V and 4 bases from J, with 11 bases in between. This CDR3 contains 14 residues. Germline CDR1 MNHEY, CDR2 SVGAGI. As DNA, the CDR3 is TGTGCCAGCAGTAGGGGCAGGACCACCGGGGAGCTGTTTTTT. As protein: CASSRGRTTGELFF.

The rearrangement joins TRBV11-2 to TRBJ2-2, with 10 positions matching TRBD1. The length of the CDR3 is 15 residues. The germline CDR1 and CDR2 sequences are SGHAT and FQNNGV. The V segment lost 3 bases and the J segment 4 bases; nucleotides outside the gene matches: 2. CDR3 region: CASSFRTGGTGELFF. In DNA, the CDR3 is TGTGCCAGCAGCTTTCGGACAGGGGGCACCGGGGAGCTGTTTTTT.

V is TRBV5-4 and J is TRBJ2-4; D is ambiguous. The CDR3 sequence is 15 residues long. The V end lost 0 bases, the J end lost 3 bases, and 10 bases lay between the germline ends. Germline loops: CDR1 SGHNT, CDR2 YYREEE (reference sequence). CDR3 coding DNA: TGTGCCAGCAGCTTGGGTGGGCACGGCAAAAACATTCAGTACTTC. This sequence encodes CASSLGGHGKNIQYF.

The chain employs TRBV6-1 and TRBJ1-4, with 7 bases identical to TRBD1. The trim removed 3 bases at V and 7 bases at J, leaving 2 bases unmatched. Germline CDR1 and CDR2: MNHNS and SASEGT. The CDR3 totals 13 residues. The CDR3 sequence is CASSERGPEKLFF. The CDR3, as DNA: TGTGCCAGCAGTGAGAGGGGGCCTGAAAAACTGTTTTTT.

In its sample, this clone was seen once. The CDR3: CASSLRTGVIGETQYF. DNA of the CDR3: TGTGCCAGCAGCCTTCGGACAGGGGTCATTGGCGAGACCCAGTACTTC. The J gene is TRBJ2-5, the V gene TRBV9, with 9 bases fitting TRBD1. The germline CDR1 and CDR2 sequences are SGDLS and YYNGEE. The CDR3 runs 16 residues. The ends lost 4 bases at V and 5 bases at J; junction bases unmatched: 12.

The chain has TRBV11-2 and TRBJ2-2; D is unresolved. Germline-derived CDR1 and CDR2 are SGHAT and FQNNGV. The CDR3 sequence is 16 residues long. V lost 3 bases and J 0 bases, leaving 11 bases between the germline ends. The CDR3 here is CASSFFTAANTGELFF. The DNA for the CDR3 is TGTGCCAGCAGCTTTTTCACAGCAGCGAACACCGGGGAGCTGTTTTTT.

V and J are TRBV5-8 and TRBJ2-6, with D maybe TRBD2 (5 bases). V lost 0 bases and J 2 bases, leaving 6 bases between the germline ends. CDR1 and CDR2 (germline): SGHTS, YDEGEE. The CDR3 covers 15 residues. The CDR3 DNA sequence: TGTGCCAGCAGCTTGGCCGGGGCTGGGGCCAACGTCCTGACTTTC. This codes for CASSLAGAGANVLTF. The full variable domain, its missing parts supplied by reference TRBV5-8 and TRBJ2-6, is EAGVTQSPTHLIKTRGQQATLRCSPISGHTSVYWYQQALGLGLQFLLWYDEGEERNRGNFPPRFSGRQFPNYSSELNVNALELEDSALYLCASSLAGAGANVLTFGAGSRLTVL.

As to this clone: The junction differs from germline at one of its ends, possibly a read error. V usage is TRBV20-1 and J usage is TRBJ2-4, with D possibly called TRBD1 or TRBD2 (5 bases each). The CDR3 sequence is 11 residues long. CDR1 DFQATT and CDR2 SNEGSKA come from the germline V gene (reference sequence). The CDR3 nucleotides are TGCAGTGCTCCTTTCCTTAACTCAGAGGGGTTC. As protein: CSAPFLNSEGF.

The rearrangement joins TRBV15 to TRBJ1-2; possibly TRBD1 for D (6 bases). This CDR3 is 14 amino acids long. The V gene lost 1 base and the J gene lost 8 bases, with 14 bases spanning the gap. In germline, CDR1 is LNHNV, CDR2 YYDKDF (reference sequence). The CDR3 sequence is CATSRVIQTGGYTF. CDR3 DNA: TGTGCCACCAGCAGAGTTATTCAAACAGGGGGCTACACCTTC.

This clone was counted once. The rearrangement links TRBV27 to TRBJ1-1; D may be TRBD1 (5 bases). CDR1 and CDR2 (germline): MNHEY, SMNVEV (reference sequence). The ends were cut back, 3 bases at V and 2 bases at J, with 19 bases in the middle. The CDR3 is 17 residues long. The DNA of the CDR3 is TGTGCCAGCAGTTTCCTAACCGGGGCTTCCCTTAACACTGAAGCTTTCTTT. It codes for CASSFLTGASLNTEAFF.

The rearrangement uses TRBV28 and TRBJ2-2, with D hard to call. CDR3 length: 14 amino acids. V was clipped by 4 bases and J by 5 bases, with 11 bases between them. CDR1 is MDHEN and CDR2 is SYDVKM in the germline V gene. The CDR3 DNA sequence: TGTGCCAGCAGTTATTGGCCGGAAACCGGGGAGCTGTTTTTT. Translation: CASSYWPETGELFF. Looking up the rest from reference TRBV28 and TRBJ2-2 gives the full variable domain: DVKVTQSSRYLVKRTGEKVFLECVQDMDHENMFWYRQDPGLGLRLIYFSYDVKMKEKGDIPEGYSVSREKKERFSLILESASTNQTSMYLCASSYWPETGELFFGEGSRLTVL.

This clone showed up just once. The CDR3, as DNA: TGCGCCAGCAGCCAAACGGGGACCTCCAGGGGCACCGGGGAGCTGTTTTTT. Residues: CASSQTGTSRGTGELFF. V usage is TRBV4-1 and J usage is TRBJ2-2; maybe TRBD1 (6 bases). CDR3 size: 17 residues. Germline V gene data show CDR1 as MGHRA and CDR2 as YSYEKL. V was pared by 2 bases and J by 4 bases, with 17 bases between.

This chain uses TRBV5-1 with TRBJ1-2, with TRBD1 as a possible D gene (5 bases). V was cut by 2 bases and J by 2 bases, with 10 bases left in between. There are 14 residues in the CDR3. Germline CDR1 is SGHRS and CDR2 is YFSETQ. Here the CDR3 DNA reads TGCGCCAGCAGCTTTATGGAGGGGAACTATGGCTACACCTTC. Protein sequence: CASSFMEGNYGYTF. Based on the CDR3 plus reference TRBV5-1 and TRBJ1-2, the full variable domain is KAGVTQTPRYLIKTRGQQVTLSCSPISGHRSVSWYQQTPGQGLQFLFEYFSETQRNKGNFPGRFSGRQFSNSRSEMNVSTLELGDSALYLCASSFMEGNYGYTFGSGTRLTVV.

This clone has more than one count but fewer than ten. This chain uses TRBV9 with TRBJ2-1, with D maybe TRBD1 (6 bases). The CDR3 contains 15 residues. CDR1 and CDR2 from the germline V gene are SGDLS and YYNGEE. Trimming cost V 3 bases and J 0 bases, with 10 bases left between them. As DNA, the CDR3 is TGTGCCAGCAGCGGAGGGGGAAGCTCCTACAATGAGCAGTTCTTC. This encodes CASSGGGSSYNEQFF.